This T cell receptor (beta chain) was documented in a study of control samples from healthy donors and cancer patients. This clone was counted ten times or more. Profiled with immunoSEQ multiplex PCR; TCRdb holds only in-frame clones, not every one. The sample holds more than 95,000 clones, 93% seen once. The CDR3 spans 15 residues. The germline CDR1 and CDR2 sequences are SEHNR and FQNEAQ (reference sequence). V shed 6 bases and J 7 bases; nucleotides not matched to a gene: 11. The sequence derives from a man younger than 35 in good health. The sequenced sample was blood. The chain has TRBV7-9 and TRBJ1-3; 8 bases align to TRBD1. The CDR3 nucleotides are TGTGCCAGCAGTCGTACCGGGACAGGAGGCAACACCATATATTTT. It translates to CASSRTGTGGNTIYF.